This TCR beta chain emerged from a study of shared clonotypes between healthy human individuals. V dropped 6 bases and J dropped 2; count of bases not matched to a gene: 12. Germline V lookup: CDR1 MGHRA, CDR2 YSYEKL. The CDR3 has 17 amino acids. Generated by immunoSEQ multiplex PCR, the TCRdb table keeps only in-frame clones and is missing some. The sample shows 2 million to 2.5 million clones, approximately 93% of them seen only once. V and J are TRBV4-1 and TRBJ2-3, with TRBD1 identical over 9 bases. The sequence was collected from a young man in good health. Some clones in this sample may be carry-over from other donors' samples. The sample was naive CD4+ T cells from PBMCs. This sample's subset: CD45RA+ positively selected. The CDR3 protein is CASSRSPGQGYTDTQYF. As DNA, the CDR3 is TGCGCCAGCAGTCGGAGCCCGGGACAGGGATACACAGATACGCAGTATTTT.